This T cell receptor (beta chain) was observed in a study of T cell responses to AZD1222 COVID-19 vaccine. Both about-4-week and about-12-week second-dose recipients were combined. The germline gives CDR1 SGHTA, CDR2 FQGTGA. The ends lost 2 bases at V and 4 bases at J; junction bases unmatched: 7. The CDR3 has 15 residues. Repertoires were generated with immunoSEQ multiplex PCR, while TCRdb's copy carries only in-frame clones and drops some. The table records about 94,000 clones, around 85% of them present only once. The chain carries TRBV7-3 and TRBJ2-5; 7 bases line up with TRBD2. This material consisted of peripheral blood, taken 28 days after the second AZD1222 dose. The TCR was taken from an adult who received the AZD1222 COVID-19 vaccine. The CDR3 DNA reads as TGTGCCAGCAGCTTATCGGCGGGGGTAGGAGAGACCCAGTACTTC. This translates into CASSLSAGVGETQYF.